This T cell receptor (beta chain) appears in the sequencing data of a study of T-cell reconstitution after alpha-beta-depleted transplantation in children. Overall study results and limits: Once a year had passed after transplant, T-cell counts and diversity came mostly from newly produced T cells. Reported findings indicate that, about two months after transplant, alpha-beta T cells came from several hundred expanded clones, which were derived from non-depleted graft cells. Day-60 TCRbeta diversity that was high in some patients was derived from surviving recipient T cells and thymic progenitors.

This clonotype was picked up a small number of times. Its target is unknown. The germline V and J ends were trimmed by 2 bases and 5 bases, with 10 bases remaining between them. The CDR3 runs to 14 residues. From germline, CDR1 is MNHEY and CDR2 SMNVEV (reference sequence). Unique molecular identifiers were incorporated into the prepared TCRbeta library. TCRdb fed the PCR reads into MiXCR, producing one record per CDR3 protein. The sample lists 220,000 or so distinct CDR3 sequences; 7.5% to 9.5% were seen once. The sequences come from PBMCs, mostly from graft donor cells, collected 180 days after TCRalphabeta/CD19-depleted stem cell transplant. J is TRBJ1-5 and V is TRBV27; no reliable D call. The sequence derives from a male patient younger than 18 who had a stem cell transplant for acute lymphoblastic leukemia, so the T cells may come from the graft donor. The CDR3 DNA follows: TGTGCCAGCAGTTTACAAGGGTCAGATCAGCCCCAGCATTTT. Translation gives CASSLQGSDQPQHF.